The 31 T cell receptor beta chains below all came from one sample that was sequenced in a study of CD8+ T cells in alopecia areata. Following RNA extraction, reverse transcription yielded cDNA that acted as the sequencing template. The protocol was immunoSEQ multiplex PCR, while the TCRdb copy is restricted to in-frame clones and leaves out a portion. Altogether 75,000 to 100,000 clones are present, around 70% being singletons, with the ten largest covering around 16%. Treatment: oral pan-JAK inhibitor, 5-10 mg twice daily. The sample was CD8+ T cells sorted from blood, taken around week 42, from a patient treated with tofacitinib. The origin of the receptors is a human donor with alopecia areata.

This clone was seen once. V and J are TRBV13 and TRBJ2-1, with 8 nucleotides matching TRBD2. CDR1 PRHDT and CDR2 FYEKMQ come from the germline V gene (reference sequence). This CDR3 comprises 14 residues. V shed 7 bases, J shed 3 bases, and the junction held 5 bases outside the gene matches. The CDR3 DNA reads TGTGCCAGCACCGGGACTAGAGGCTACAATGAGCAGTTCTTC. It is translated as CASTGTRGYNEQFF. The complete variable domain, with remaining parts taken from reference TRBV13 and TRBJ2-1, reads AAGVIQSPRHLIKEKRETATLKCYPIPRHDTVYWYQQGPGQDPQFLISFYEKMQSDKGSIPDRFSAQQFSDYHSELNMSSLELGDSALYFCASTGTRGYNEQFFGPGTRLTVL.

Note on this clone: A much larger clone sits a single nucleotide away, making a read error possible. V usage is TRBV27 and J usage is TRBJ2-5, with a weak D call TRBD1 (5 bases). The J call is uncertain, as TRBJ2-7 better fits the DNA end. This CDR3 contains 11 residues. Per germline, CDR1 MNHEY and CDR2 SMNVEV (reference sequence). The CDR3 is CASSQGYEQYF. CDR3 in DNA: TGTGCCAGCAGCCAGGGCTACGAGCAGTACTTC.

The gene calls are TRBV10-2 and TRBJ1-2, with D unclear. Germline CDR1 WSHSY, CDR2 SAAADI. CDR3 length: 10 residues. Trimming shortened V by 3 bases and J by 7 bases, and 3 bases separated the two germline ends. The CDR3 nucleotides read TGCGCCAGCAGTGACGCTGGCTACACCTTC. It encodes CASSDAGYTF.

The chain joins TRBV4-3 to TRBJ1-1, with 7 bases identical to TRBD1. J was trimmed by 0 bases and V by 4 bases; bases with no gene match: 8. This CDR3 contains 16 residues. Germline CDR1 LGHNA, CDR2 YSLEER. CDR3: CASSPGGGTLNTEAFF. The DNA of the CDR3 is TGCGCCAGCAGCCCAGGGGGGGGGACACTGAACACTGAAGCTTTCTTT.

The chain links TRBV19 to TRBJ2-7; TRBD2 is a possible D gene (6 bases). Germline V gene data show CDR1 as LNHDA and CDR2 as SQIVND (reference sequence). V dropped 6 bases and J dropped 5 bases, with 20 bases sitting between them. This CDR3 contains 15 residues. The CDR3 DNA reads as TGTGCCAGTAGATTTTCGTCTGGAGGGGCGAACGAGCAGTACTTC. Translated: CASRFSSGGANEQYF.

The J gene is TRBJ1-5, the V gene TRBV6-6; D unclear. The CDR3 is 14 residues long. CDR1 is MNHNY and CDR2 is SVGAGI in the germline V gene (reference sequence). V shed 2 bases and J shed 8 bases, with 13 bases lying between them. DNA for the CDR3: TGTGCCAGCAGTTACGCGGGGAACCTTGAGCCCCAGCATTTT. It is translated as CASSYAGNLEPQHF.

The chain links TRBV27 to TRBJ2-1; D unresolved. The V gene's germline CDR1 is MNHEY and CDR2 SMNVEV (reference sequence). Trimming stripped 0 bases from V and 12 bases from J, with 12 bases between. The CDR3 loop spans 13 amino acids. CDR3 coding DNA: TGTGCCAGCAGTTTATCCGTAACTGTCGGGCAGTTCTTC. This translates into CASSLSVTVGQFF.

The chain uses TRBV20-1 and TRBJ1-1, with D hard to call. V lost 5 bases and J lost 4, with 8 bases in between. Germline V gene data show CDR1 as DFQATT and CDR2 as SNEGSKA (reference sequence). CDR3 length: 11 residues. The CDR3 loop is CSAFRGTEAFF. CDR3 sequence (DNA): TGCAGTGCTTTTCGGGGCACTGAAGCTTTCTTT.

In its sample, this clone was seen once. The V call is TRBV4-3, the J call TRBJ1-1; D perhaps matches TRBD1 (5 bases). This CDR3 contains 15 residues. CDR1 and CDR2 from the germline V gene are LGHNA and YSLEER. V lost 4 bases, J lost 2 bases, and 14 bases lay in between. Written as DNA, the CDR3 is TGCGCCAGCAGCCTTATACAGGACGTAAACACTGAAGCTTTCTTT. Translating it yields CASSLIQDVNTEAFF.

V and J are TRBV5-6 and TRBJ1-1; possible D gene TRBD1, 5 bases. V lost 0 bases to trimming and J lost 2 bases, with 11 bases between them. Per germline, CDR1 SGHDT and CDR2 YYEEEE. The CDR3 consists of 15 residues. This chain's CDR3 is CASSLGQSFNTEAFF. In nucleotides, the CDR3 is TGTGCCAGCAGCTTGGGACAGTCCTTTAACACTGAAGCTTTCTTT.

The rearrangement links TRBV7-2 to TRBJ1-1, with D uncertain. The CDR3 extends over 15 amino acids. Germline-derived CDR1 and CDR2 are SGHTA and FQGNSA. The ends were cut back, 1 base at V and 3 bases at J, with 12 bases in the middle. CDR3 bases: TGTGCCAGCAGCTTAGGAGATTTTGAGTACACTGAAGCTTTCTTT. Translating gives CASSLGDFEYTEAFF.

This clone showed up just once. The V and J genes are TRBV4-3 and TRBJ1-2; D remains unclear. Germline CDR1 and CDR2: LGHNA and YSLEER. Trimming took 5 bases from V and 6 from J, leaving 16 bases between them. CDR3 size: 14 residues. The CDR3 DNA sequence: TGCGCCAGCAGCATCCTCCCTATTAGGGATGGCTACACCTTC. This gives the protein CASSILPIRDGYTF.

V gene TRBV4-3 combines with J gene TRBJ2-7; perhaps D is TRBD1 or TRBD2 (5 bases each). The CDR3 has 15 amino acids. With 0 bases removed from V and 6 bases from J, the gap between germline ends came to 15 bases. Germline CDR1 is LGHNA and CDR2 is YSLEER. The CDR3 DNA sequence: TGCGCCAGCAGCCAAGAAACGAGGGGAGCATTCGAGCAGTACTTC. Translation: CASSQETRGAFEQYF.

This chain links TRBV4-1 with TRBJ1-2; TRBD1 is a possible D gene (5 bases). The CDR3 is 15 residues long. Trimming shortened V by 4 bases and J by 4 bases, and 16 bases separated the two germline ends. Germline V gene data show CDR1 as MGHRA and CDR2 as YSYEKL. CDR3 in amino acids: CASSLEGGVGYGYTF. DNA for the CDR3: TGCGCCAGCAGCCTCGAGGGAGGGGTCGGCTATGGCTACACCTTC.

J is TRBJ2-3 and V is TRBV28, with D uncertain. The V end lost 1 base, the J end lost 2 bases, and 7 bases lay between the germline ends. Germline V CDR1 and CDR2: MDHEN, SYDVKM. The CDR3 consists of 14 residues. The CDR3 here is CASSLSDLTDTQYF. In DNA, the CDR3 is TGTGCCAGCAGTTTATCAGATCTCACAGATACGCAGTATTTT.

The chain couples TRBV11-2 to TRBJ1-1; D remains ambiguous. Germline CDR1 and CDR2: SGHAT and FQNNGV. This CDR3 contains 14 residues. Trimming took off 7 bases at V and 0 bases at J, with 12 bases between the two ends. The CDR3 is CASILGDLNTEAFF. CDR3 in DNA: TGTGCCAGCATCCTTGGGGATTTGAACACTGAAGCTTTCTTT.

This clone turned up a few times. CDR3 in DNA: TGTGCCAGCAGCCCCCAAGGTAGTCAGGAGCAGTTCTTC. The encoded protein is CASSPQGSQEQFF. The rearrangement joins TRBV7-3 to TRBJ2-1; D is unresolved. Trimming shortened V by 5 bases and J by 10 bases, and 15 bases separated the two germline ends. The length of the CDR3 is 13 residues. From germline, CDR1 is SGHTA and CDR2 FQGTGA. Full variable domain (remainder filled in from reference TRBV7-3 and TRBJ2-1): GAGVSQTPSNKVTEKGKYVELRCDPISGHTALYWYRQSLGQGPEFLIYFQGTGAADDSGLPNDRFFAVRPEGSVSTLKIQRTERGDSAVYLCASSPQGSQEQFFGPGTRLTVL.

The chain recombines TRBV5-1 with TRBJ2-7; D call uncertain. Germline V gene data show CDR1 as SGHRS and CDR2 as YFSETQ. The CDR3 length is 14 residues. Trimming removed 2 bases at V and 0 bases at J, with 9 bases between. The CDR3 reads CASSLNMGSYEQYF. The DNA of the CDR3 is TGCGCCAGCAGCTTAAACATGGGCTCCTACGAGCAGTACTTC.

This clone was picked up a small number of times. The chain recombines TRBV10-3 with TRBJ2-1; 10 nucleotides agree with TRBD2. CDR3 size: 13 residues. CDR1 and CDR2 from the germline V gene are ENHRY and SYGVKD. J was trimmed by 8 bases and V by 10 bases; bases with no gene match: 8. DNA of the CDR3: TGTGCCACTTCTAGCGGGGGTGGGGATGAGCAGTTCTTC. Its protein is CATSSGGGDEQFF.

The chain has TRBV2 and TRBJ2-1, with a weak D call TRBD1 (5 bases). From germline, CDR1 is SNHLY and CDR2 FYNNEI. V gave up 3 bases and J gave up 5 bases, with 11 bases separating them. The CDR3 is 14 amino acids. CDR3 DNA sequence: TGTGCCAGCAGTGACCCCTCGACAGACAATGAGCAGTTCTTC. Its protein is CASSDPSTDNEQFF.

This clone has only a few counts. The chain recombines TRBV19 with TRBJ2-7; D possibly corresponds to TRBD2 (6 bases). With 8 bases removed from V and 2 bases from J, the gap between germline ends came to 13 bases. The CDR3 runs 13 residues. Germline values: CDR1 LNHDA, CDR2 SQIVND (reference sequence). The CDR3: CASSRGETYEQYF. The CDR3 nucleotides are TGTGCCAGTTCTCGCGGGGAGACCTACGAGCAGTACTTC.

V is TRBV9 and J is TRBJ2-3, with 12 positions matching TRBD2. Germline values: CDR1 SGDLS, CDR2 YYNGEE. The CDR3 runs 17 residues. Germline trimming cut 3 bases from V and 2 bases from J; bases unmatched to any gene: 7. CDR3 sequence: CASSAPLAGGPTDTQYF. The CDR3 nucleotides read TGTGCCAGCAGCGCCCCTCTAGCGGGGGGGCCCACAGATACGCAGTATTTT.

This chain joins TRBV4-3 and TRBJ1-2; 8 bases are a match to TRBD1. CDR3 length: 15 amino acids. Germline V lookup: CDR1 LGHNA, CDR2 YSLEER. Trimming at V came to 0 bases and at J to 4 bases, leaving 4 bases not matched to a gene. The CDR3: CASSQDRTGTYGYTF. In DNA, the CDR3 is TGCGCCAGCAGCCAAGATAGGACAGGGACCTATGGCTACACCTTC.

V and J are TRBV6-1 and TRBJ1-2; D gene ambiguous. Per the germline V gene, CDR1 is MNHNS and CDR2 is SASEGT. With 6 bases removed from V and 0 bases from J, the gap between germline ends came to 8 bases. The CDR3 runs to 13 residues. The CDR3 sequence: CASRTGTNYGYTF. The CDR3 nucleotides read TGTGCCAGCAGGACGGGTACTAACTATGGCTACACCTTC.

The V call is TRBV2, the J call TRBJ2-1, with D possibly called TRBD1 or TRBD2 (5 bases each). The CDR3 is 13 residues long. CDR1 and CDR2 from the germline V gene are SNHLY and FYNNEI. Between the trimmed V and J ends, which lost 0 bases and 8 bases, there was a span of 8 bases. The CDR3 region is CASSEALGDEQFF. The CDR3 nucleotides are TGTGCCAGCAGTGAAGCGTTGGGGGATGAGCAGTTCTTC.

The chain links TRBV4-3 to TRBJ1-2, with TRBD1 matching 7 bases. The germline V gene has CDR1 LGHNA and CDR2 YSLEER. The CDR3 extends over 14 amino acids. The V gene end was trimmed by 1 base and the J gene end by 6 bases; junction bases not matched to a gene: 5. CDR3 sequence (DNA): TGCGCCAGCAGCCAAGGTACAGGGGCCGATGGCTACACCTTC. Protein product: CASSQGTGADGYTF.

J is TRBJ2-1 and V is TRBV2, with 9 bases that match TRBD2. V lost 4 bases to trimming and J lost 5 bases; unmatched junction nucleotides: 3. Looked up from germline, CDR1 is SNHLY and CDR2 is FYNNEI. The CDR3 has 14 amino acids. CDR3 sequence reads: CASSVSGGHNEQFF. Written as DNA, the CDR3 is TGTGCCAGCAGTGTTAGCGGGGGACACAATGAGCAGTTCTTC.

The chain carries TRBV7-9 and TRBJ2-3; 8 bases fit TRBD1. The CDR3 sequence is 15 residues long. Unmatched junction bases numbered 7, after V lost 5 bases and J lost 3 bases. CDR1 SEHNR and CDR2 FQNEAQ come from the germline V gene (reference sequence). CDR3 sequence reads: CASSGQGPGTDTQYF. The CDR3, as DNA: TGTGCCAGCAGCGGACAGGGCCCGGGGACAGATACGCAGTATTTT.

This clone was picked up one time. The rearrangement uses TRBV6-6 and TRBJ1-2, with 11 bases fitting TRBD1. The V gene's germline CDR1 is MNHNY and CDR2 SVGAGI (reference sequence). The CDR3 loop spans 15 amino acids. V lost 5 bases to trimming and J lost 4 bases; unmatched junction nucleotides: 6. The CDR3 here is CASSDGTGGSYGYTF. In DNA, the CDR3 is TGTGCCAGCAGTGACGGGACAGGGGGTTCCTATGGCTACACCTTC.

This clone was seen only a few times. The CDR3 reads CAWSVDSNTEAFF. CDR3 in DNA: TGTGCCTGGAGTGTGGACAGTAACACTGAAGCTTTCTTT. The V and J genes are TRBV30 and TRBJ1-1; perhaps TRBD1 as D (6 bases). Germline CDR1 reads GTSNPN; CDR2 reads SVGIG (reference sequence). The CDR3 loop spans 13 amino acids. V dropped 0 bases and J dropped 2 bases, with 7 bases sitting between them.

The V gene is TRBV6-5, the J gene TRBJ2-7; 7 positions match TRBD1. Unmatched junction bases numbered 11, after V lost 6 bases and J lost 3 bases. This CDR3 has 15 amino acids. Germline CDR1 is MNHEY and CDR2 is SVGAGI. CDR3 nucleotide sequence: TGTGCCAGCAGCGGCGAACCGGGACAGAACTACGAGCAGTACTTC. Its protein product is CASSGEPGQNYEQYF.